The T cell receptor (beta chain) described here comes from a study of OX40 agonist ivuxolimab in advanced cancers. Overall study context: The dose of intravenous ivuxolimab that patients received every 2 weeks ranged from 0.01 to 10 mg/kg. Patients in dose escalation had liver, melanoma, kidney or head and neck cancers.

A note on this clone: Its antigen remains unidentified.

There are 14 residues in the CDR3. Germline lookup yields CDR1 LGHNA and CDR2 YSLEER. With 4 bases clipped from V and 5 bases from J, the junction kept 3 bases outside the gene matches. Overall study findings and caveats: Clonal expansion by week 6 occurred in CD4+ and CD8+ blood T cells (at 0.1 to 3.0 mg/kg).

Sequencing was performed with immunoSEQ multiplex PCR; in TCRdb, only in-frame clones are kept and a portion is missing. Of fewer than 15,000 clones in the sample, roughly 87% were seen once. V usage is TRBV4-3 and J usage is TRBJ1-4, with 8 nucleotides matching TRBD1. Specimen: CD4+ or CD8+ T cells sorted from blood, collected in a trial of the OX40 agonist ivuxolimab. This clonotype was obtained from an adult with an advanced solid tumor such as melanoma, head and neck, liver or kidney cancer. CDR3 residues: CASSRDRWNEKLFF. The CDR3 nucleotides read TGCGCCAGCAGCCGGGACAGGTGGAATGAAAAACTGTTTTTT.